This record concerns one T cell receptor (beta chain) sequence. This CDR3 has 15 amino acids. In germline, CDR1 is SGHAT, CDR2 FQNNGV. No DNA is given; TCRdb re-called the 5' RACE reads and lists each CDR3 protein once. Its clone listing holds about 370,000 distinct CDR3 sequences. This sample was included in a study of T cells expressing NK-cell markers. The genes are TRBV11-2 and TRBJ1-6; TCRdb picks TRBD1, but there is no DNA to check that call. The TCR sequence derives from a woman between 45 and 65 years old in good health. The source material was blood T cells: a sorted CD56 or NKG2C T cell subset, CD4+ or CD8+ T cells, or bulk PBMC T cells (not recorded which). Here the CDR3 reads CASSSRRANNSPLHF.